Following are 13 T cell receptor beta chains from one sample sequenced in a study of T-cell memory formation after mild COVID-19. TCRdb passed the 5' RACE reads through MiXCR, listing each CDR3 protein once. The table lists approximately 580,000 distinct CDR3 sequences, roughly 22% of them singletons, with around 13% in the top ten. Sequencing used PBMCs or a T cell subset sorted from them (not recorded which). These receptors came from an adult woman who had mild COVID-19 (a few samples of this study predate the infection). Cell type and time point are not known.

The chain carries TRBV3-1 and TRBJ1-1; D may be TRBD1 (5 bases). The germline V gene encodes CDR1 LGHDT and CDR2 YNNKEL (reference sequence). The CDR3 loop spans 12 amino acids. The germline V and J ends were trimmed by 4 bases and 10 bases, with 13 bases remaining between them. CDR3 DNA: TGTGCCAGCAGCCCCGGGACCCAAGGAGCTTTCTTT. Translating it yields CASSPGTQGAFF.

The gene calls are TRBV4-1 and TRBJ1-1, with D hard to call. Trimming took 1 base from V and 1 from J, leaving 7 bases between them. Per the germline V gene, CDR1 is MGHRA and CDR2 is YSYEKL. CDR3 length: 14 residues. The CDR3 sequence: CASSQVFGNTEAFF. For the CDR3, the DNA is TGCGCCAGCAGCCAAGTCTTCGGGAACACTGAAGCTTTCTTT.

The genes are TRBV20-1 and TRBJ1-5; no firm D call. V was cut by 1 base and J by 1 base, with 11 bases left in between. CDR3 length: 15 residues. CDR1 and CDR2 (germline): DFQATT, SNEGSKA (reference sequence). The CDR3, as DNA: TGCAGTGCTAGAGCTTCTATGGCGAGCAATCAGCCCCAGCATTTT. It specifies CSARASMASNQPQHF.

This clonotype was picked up many times. The CDR3 loop reads CASSHGTSEPDTQYF. CDR3 nucleotides: TGTGCCAGCAGCCACGGGACTAGCGAACCAGATACGCAGTATTTT. The rearrangement joins TRBV7-9 to TRBJ2-3; 10 bases are a match to TRBD2. CDR1 and CDR2 (germline): SEHNR, FQNEAQ (reference sequence). There are 15 residues in the CDR3. Trimming cost V 5 bases and J 4 bases; bases outside gene matches: 6.

V usage is TRBV11-2 and J usage is TRBJ1-2; TRBD1 matches 10 bases. The germline gives CDR1 SGHAT, CDR2 FQNNGV. CDR3 length equals 16 residues. Germline trimming cut 5 bases from V and 1 base from J; bases unmatched to any gene: 7. CDR3 sequence reads: CASSHPGTGVNYGYTF. CDR3 DNA: TGTGCCAGCAGCCACCCCGGGACAGGGGTTAACTATGGCTACACCTTC.

J is TRBJ1-5 and V is TRBV15; D is possibly TRBD1 (6 bases). There are 15 residues in the CDR3. Germline V gives CDR1 LNHNV, CDR2 YYDKDF (reference sequence). With 0 bases removed from V and 9 bases from J, the gap between germline ends came to 15 bases. The CDR3 sequence is CATSRDLDSRRPQHF. As DNA, the CDR3 is TGTGCCACCAGCAGAGATTTGGACAGCCGCCGGCCCCAGCATTTT.

The chain combines TRBV4-3 with TRBJ1-2, with D possibly matching TRBD1 (5 bases). The germline V gene encodes CDR1 LGHNA and CDR2 YSLEER. Trimming took 0 bases from V and 5 from J, leaving 10 bases between them. The CDR3 has 14 residues. CDR3 coding DNA: TGCGCCAGCAGCCAAGAACTGCAGGGTTATGGCTACACCTTC. It encodes CASSQELQGYGYTF.

The chain links TRBV5-6 to TRBJ2-1; D call uncertain. The CDR3 loop spans 13 amino acids. Trimming pared 0 bases from V and 6 bases from J, leaving 7 bases between. Looked up from germline, CDR1 is SGHDT and CDR2 is YYEEEE. CDR3 nucleotide sequence: TGTGCCAGCAGCTTGGCTTCGTCCAATGAGCAGTTCTTC. The encoded protein is CASSLASSNEQFF.

This CDR3 is CASSLRGGVYGYTF. CDR3 coding DNA: TGTGCCAGCAGCTTACGGGGAGGGGTGTATGGCTACACCTTC. This chain connects TRBV7-9 to TRBJ1-2, with D perhaps matching TRBD1 (5 bases). This CDR3 region has 14 residues. The V end was cut by 2 bases, the J end by 5 bases, with 12 bases between. Germline V gene lookup returns CDR1 SEHNR and CDR2 FQNEAQ (reference sequence).

This clonotype was counted at least ten times. The V and J genes are TRBV27 and TRBJ1-5; TRBD1 is a possible D gene (5 bases). Trimming removed 6 bases at V and 0 bases at J, with 18 bases between. This CDR3 contains 17 residues. Germline-derived CDR1 and CDR2 are MNHEY and SMNVEV (reference sequence). The chain's CDR3 is CASSPRRGGYSNQPQHF. The CDR3 DNA reads as TGTGCCAGCAGCCCCCGCCGGGGGGGGTATAGCAATCAGCCCCAGCATTTT.

This clonotype was counted between two and nine times. V gene TRBV12-3 or TRBV12-4 combines with J gene TRBJ1-1; D ambiguous. The length of the CDR3 is 11 residues. Trimming removed 6 bases from V and 10 bases from J, with 12 bases in between. The CDR3: CASSGPVAAFF. The CDR3 region has the DNA TGTGCCAGCAGCGGGCCGGTGGCAGCTTTCTTT.

This clonotype showed up just a few times. The chain recombines TRBV5-1 with TRBJ2-1; D gene unclear. The CDR3 extends over 17 amino acids. The germline gives CDR1 SGHRS, CDR2 YFSETQ. The germline V and J ends were trimmed by 0 bases and 0 bases, with 13 bases remaining between them. The CDR3, as DNA: TGCGCCAGCAGCTTGGATGGGCGCCTGAGCTCCTACAATGAGCAGTTCTTC. Its translation is CASSLDGRLSSYNEQFF.

This rearrangement joins TRBV6-6 to TRBJ2-7, with 8 positions matching TRBD1. The V segment lost 6 bases and the J segment 2 bases; nucleotides outside the gene matches: 6. The CDR3 runs to 14 residues. The germline V gene has CDR1 MNHNY and CDR2 SVGAGI (reference sequence). CDR3 nucleotide sequence: TGTGCCAGCAGACAAGGACAGGGACCCTACGAGCAGTACTTC. It specifies CASRQGQGPYEQYF.